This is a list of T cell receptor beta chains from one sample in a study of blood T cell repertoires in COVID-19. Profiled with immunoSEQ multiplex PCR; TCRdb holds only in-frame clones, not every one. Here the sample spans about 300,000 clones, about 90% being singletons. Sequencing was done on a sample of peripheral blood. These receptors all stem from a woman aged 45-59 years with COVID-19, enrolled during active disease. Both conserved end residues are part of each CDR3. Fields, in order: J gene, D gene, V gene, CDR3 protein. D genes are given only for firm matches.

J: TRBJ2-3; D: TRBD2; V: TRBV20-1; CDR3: CSASYLAGGGTDTQYF
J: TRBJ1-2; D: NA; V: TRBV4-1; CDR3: CASSQDFGAGVLYGYTF
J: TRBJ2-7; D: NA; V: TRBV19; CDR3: CASSPQTGPYEQYF
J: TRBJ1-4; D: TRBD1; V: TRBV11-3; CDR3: CASSRARTGNEKLFF
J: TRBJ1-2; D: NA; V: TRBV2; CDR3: CASSLLQGGGYTF
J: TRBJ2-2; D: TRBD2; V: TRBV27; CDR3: CASSSEGLAGAVGELFF
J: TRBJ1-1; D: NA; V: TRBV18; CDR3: CASSPSLQGGPKEAFF
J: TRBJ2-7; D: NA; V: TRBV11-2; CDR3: CASSLYGGNEQYF
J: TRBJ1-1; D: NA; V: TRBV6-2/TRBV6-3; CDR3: CASSPTVNTEAFF
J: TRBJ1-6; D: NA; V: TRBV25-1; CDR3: CATMPGTYSPLHF
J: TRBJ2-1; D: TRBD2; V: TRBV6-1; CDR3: CASSGGLAGIYNEQFF
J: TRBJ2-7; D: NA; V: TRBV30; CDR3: CAWSFREAGREQYF
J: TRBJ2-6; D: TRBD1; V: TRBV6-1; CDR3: CASSARDRGAGGANVLTF
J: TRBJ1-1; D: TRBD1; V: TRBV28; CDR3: CASSYHITLQGPNTEAFF
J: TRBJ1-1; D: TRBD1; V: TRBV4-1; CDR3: CASSQGDRGAEAFF
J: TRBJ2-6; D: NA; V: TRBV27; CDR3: CASTPSGANVLTF
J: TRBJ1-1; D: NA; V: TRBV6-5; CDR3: CASRSTGHLNTEAFF
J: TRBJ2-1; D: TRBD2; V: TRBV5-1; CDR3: CASSTLAGFSYNEQFF
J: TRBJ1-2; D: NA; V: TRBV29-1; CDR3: CSVEGRANYGYTF
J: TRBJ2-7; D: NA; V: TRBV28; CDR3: CASSFGPYEQYF
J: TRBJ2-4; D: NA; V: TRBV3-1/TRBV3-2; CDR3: CASSHTTRGNIQYF
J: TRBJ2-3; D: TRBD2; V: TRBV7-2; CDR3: CASSFGTSGRAAVTQYF
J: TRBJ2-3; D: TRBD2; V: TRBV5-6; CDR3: CASSFLSGGNTDTQYF
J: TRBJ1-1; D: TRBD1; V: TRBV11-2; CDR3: CASSLYTGGAAEAFF
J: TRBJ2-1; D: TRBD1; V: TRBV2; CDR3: CASSEETGSYIEQFF
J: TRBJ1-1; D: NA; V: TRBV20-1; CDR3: CSASKQMNTEAFF
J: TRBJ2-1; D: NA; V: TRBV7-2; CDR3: CASSFLEPNEQFF